The present TCR beta chain was sequenced within a study of blood T cell repertoires in COVID-19. For the study at large: The United States, Italy and Spain provided the acute and convalescent COVID-19 samples. The analysed material was cDNA or gDNA that came from T cells, B-cell-depleted T cells, or PBMCs.

The CDR3 has 13 residues. Germline V gene lookup returns CDR1 PRHDT and CDR2 FYEKMQ (reference sequence). The germline V and J ends were trimmed by 1 base and 5 bases, with 7 bases remaining between them. Some clones are missing from TCRdb's copy, which holds only in-frame ones; the method was immunoSEQ multiplex PCR. Of about 46,000 clones listed, around nine tenths are singletons. The sequencing input was peripheral blood. This TCR derives from a man aged 70 or older with active COVID-19. The rearrangement links TRBV13 to TRBJ2-3; a weak D match, TRBD2 (5 bases). CDR3 region: CASSLVAGDTQYF. The CDR3 DNA is TGTGCCAGCAGCTTAGTGGCGGGAGATACGCAGTATTTT. Drawing the rest from reference TRBV13 and TRBJ2-3, the complete variable domain is AAGVIQSPRHLIKEKRETATLKCYPIPRHDTVYWYQQGPGQDPQFLISFYEKMQSDKGSIPDRFSAQQFSDYHSELNMSSLELGDSALYFCASSLVAGDTQYFGPGTRLTVL.